This T cell receptor (beta chain) is from a study of blood T cell repertoires in COVID-19 (TCRdb year 2020). Context from the whole study: The collaborator samples originated in the United States, Italy and Spain and spanned the acute and convalescent phases of COVID-19. The samples were drawn from two sources: the first 160 participants of the ongoing ImmuneRACE study, and approximately 1,300 subjects contributed by 6 global collaborators. Sample metadata almost always included a de-identified subject ID, COVID-19 status, age in years and sex. A freely available public database, intended as a resource for researchers studying the immune response to SARS-CoV-2, is where the repertoires were released. HLA class I and class II types, where available, came from metadata supplied by the sample provider rather than from assay-based typing. Subjects who had been exposed to COVID-19, were actively infected with it, or had recovered from it provided the deeply sampled blood TCRbeta repertoires that made up the dataset. The prospective study material was composed of cDNA or gDNA derived from T cells, B-cell-depleted T cells, or PBMCs.

Collaborating institutions collected whole blood in K2EDTA tubes following their own protocols. For TCRbeta analysis, collaborators shipped samples as frozen whole blood, isolated PBMCs, or DNA extracted from either of those sample types. The V end loses 1 base and the J end loses 1 base, and a stretch of 10 bases separates them. The CDR3 starts with the cysteine, ends with the phenylalanine, and has 15 residues. Only the CDR3 DNA stays, 45 bases, in frame from base 1. CDR1 LGHNA and CDR2 YNFKEQ were looked up in the germline V gene. The paper's findings and limits, for the study overall: How much clinical and demographic metadata was included differed by source and by participant, and the metadata was provided uncurated.

About this clone itself: This clone's antigen is unknown. No much larger clone is present one base from it, and per-base qualities are unavailable.

TCRbeta CDR3 regions were amplified from genomic DNA by means of the immunoSEQ Assay, a bias-controlled multiplex PCR. Under the source paper's analysis protocol: The number of nucleated cells in each sample was estimated from the amplification of reference gene primers within the assay. To quantify the absolute abundance of each unique TCRbeta CDR3 rearrangement, sequence reads were collapsed and filtered. Productive Simpson clonality was computed per sample as the square root of Simpson's diversity index over productive rearrangements. As stored in TCRdb, this immuneACCESS dataset retains in-frame rearrangements with V and J assigned. A fraction of the clones does not appear; measured against another copy, unresolved V genes explain less than half of the discrepancy, and the remainder lacks a known reason. D and trimming were read from the DNA, whereas the V and J calls and clone size are those reported in that table. The sample records around 200,000 clones, roughly 84% of which are singletons. Around 2.4% of the sample goes to the ten largest clones.

Input material: peripheral blood. The TCR was taken from a human donor with acute or convalescent COVID-19. The donor label of this sample is uncertain. Recombination linked TRBV4-2 to TRBJ1-2; no D gene can be assigned with confidence. CDR3 region: CASSQVAQNNYGYTF. The nucleotide sequence is TGTGCCAGCAGCCAAGTAGCGCAGAATAACTATGGCTACACCTTC.